This record concerns one T cell receptor (beta chain) sequence. This clonotype was picked up a small number of times. What this receptor recognizes is not known. No per-base quality is available; no much larger clone lies one base away. TCRdb shows the sequencer as Illumina NovaSeq 6000. cDNA libraries for TCRalpha and TCRbeta were prepared by 5'RACE using constant-segment primers, with sample barcodes and unique molecular identifiers added. Trizol reagent was used to extract RNA from every sample. The libraries were amplified in two PCR steps, and the second step added a second sample barcode and Illumina TruSeq adapters. Sequencing of libraries was performed on an Illumina NovaSeq with 2 x 150 bp paired-end reads. As for how the authors treated the data: Reads were demultiplexed and collapsed into UMI-guided consensus sequences with migec v1.2.7. Using mixcr v2.1.11, UMI consensuses were aligned to TRA and TRB V and J templates and then assembled into clonotypes. Clonotypes were classified as expanded or contracted when called significant by both edgeR and NoisET, with noise models trained on biological replicates. For edgeR calls, the thresholds were a false discovery rate-adjusted p below 0.01 and a log2 fold-change of 1. PCA with hierarchical clustering of max-normalized trajectories of the 1000 most abundant clonotypes was used as exploratory dynamics analysis. Separately sequenced CD4+ and CD8+ repertoires were used to assign a CD4 or CD8 phenotype to each responding clone. TCRdb trimmed the raw reads at Q25, called clones with MiXCR and kept productive beta chains. Rows with a matching CDR3 protein are joined into one entry that keeps the most common DNA and genes. These V and J calls are TCRdb output, not the study's own analysis. Present in this sample are roughly 370,000 distinct CDR3 sequences, around a sixth of which were seen just once. The top ten hold approximately 21% of the sample.

Ficoll-Paque density gradient centrifugation was used to isolate PBMCs. The data were obtained in a study of T-cell memory formation after mild COVID-19 (dated by TCRdb to about 2021). Broadly, across the study: TCR sequence clusters from the two donors were found to be largely donor specific. In a couple of donors, T-cell clones that expanded and contracted after mild COVID-19 were tracked by sequencing TCRalpha and TCRbeta repertoires over time. The cohort was made up of two young adult volunteers, one female and one male, who were previously healthy.

The study at large found these results: Clones contracting from day 15 to 85 had balanced CD4/CD8 phenotypes, while a second wave expanding from day 15 to 37 was biased towards CD4+. Contracting CD4+ clones turned up mainly in the CM and EM memory subsets, whereas EMRA was where CD8+ clones were enriched. Only two mild cases were covered in the study, and larger cohorts including severe cases with pre-infection samples were considered necessary. SARS-CoV-2 specificity of the second-wave clones peaking on day 37 was not confirmed. Some responding clones were detected in pre-infection memory, which suggested that pre-existing cross-reactive memory T cells had joined the SARS-CoV-2 response.

This receptor was taken from a man between 18 and 35 years old who had mild COVID-19 (a few samples of this study predate the infection). The sample titles of this study are shuffled in the database, so cell type and time point are left out; the donor was told from shared clones. The sample was PBMCs or a T cell subset sorted from them (not recorded which).

The DNA reads as follows: TGTGCCAGCGAAAAGGGCGTGAGCACAGATACGCAGTATTTT. This encodes CASEKGVSTDTQYF. The chain joins TRBV6-6 to TRBJ2-3; the D gene cannot be named for sure. Relative to germline, V is 8 bases shorter and J is 0 bases shorter, with 12 bases between their ends. From the cysteine through the phenylalanine, the CDR3 covers 14 amino acids. The kept DNA is CDR3 alone, 42 bases in frame from the first base. CDR1 and CDR2 are drawn from the germline V gene (reference sequence): MNHNY, SVGAGI.